This T cell receptor beta chain emerged from a study of T cells in Graves' hyperthyroidism and ophthalmopathy. The V segment lost 2 bases and the J segment 1 base; nucleotides outside the gene matches: 3. The CDR3 consists of 15 residues. Germline CDR1 and CDR2: SGDLS and YYNGEE. Authors of the study amplified TCR beta CDR3 regions from RNA transcripts. An initial round of RT-PCR targeting the TCR CDR3 relied on the HTBI primer set. TCRdb reanalysed the multiplex PCR reads using MiXCR and keeps one entry per CDR3 protein. The profile shows under 750,000 distinct CDR3 sequences, around 20% of them singletons. The PBMCs were sourced from fresh peripheral blood (approximately 9.6 ml).

The clonotype was recovered from a woman aged 45-59 years with Graves' hyperthyroidism that later progressed to Graves' ophthalmopathy. Material: blood. V is TRBV9 and J is TRBJ2-3, with TRBD2 matching over 8 bases. CDR3 DNA sequence: TGTGCCAGCAGCGTGGTGACTAGCGGCACAGATACGCAGTATTTT. Translating gives CASSVVTSGTDTQYF.